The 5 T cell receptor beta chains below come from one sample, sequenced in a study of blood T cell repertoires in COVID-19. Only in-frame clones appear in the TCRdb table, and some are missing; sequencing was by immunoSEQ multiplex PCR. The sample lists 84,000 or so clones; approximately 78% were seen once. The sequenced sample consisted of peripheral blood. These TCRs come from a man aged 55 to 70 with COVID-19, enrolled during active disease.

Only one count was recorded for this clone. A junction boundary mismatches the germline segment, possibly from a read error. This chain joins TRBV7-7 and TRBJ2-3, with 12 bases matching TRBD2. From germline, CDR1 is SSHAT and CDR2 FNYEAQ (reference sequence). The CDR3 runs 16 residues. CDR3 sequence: CASSPGTSGSTDTQYF. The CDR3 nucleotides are TGTGCTAGCAGCCCAGGGACTAGCGGGAGCACAGATACGCAGTATTTT.

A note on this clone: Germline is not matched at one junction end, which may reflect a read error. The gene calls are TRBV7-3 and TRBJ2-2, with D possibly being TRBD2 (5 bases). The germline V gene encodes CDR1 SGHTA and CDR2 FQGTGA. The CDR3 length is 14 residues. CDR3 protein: CASSPHRLTGKLFF. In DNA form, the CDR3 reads TGTGCCAGCAGCCCCCACCGACTCACCGGGAAGCTGTTTTTT. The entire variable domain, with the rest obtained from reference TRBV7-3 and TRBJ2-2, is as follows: GAGVSQTPSNKVTEKGKYVELRCDPISGHTALYWYRQSLGQGPEFLIYFQGTGAADDSGLPNDRFFAVRPEGSVSTLKIQRTERGDSAVYLCASSPHRLTGKLFFGEGSRLTVL.

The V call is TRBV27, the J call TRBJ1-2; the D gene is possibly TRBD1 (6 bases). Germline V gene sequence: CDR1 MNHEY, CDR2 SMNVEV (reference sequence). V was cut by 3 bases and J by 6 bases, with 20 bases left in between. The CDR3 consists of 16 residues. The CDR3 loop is CASSFQPRQGFHGYTF. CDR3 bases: TGTGCCAGCAGTTTTCAGCCGAGGCAGGGGTTTCATGGCTACACCTTC.

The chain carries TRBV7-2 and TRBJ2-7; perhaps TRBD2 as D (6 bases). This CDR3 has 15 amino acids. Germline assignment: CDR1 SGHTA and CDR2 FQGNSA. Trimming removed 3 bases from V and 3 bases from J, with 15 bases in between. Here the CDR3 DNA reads TGTGCCAGCAGCTTCGGCGGGACCTACCTCTACGAGCAGTACTTC. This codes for CASSFGGTYLYEQYF.

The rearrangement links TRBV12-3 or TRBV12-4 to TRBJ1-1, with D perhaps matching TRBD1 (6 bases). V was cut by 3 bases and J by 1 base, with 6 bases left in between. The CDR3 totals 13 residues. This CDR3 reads CASSLGQNTEAFF. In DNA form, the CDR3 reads TGTGCCAGCAGTTTGGGACAGAACACTGAAGCTTTCTTT.